The T cell receptor (beta chain) described here comes from a study of radiation and T cells in renal cell carcinoma. Across the whole study: Nephrectomy followed 15 Gy stereotactic body radiation by 4 weeks.

Using immunoSEQ multiplex PCR, the repertoire was profiled, and TCRdb retains in-frame clones only, with some absent. The data hold 150,000 to 190,000 clones, with roughly 90% observed a single time. Study results and caveats: Without pretreatment biopsies, baseline tumor clonotype presence was undetermined.

Time point specified: blood 2 weeks post-SBRT. Treatment of the sample: 15 Gy SBRT to primary tumor, nephrectomy 4 weeks later. The V end was cut by 7 bases, the J end by 1 base, with 15 bases between. Germline V gene data show CDR1 as SGHNT and CDR2 as YYREEE (reference sequence). The CDR3 runs 15 residues. Regarding this clone: What it binds is not known.

The chain is built from TRBV5-4 and TRBJ2-1, with a possible D match to TRBD1 (5 bases). Sequenced here: blood, sampled from a patient whose treatment included radiotherapy and nephrectomy. The receptor's source is a woman in her fifties or sixties with renal cell carcinoma. CDR3 region: CASFVGRVSYNEQFF. In nucleotides, the CDR3 is TGTGCCAGCTTTGTGGGGCGTGTTTCCTACAATGAGCAGTTCTTC.